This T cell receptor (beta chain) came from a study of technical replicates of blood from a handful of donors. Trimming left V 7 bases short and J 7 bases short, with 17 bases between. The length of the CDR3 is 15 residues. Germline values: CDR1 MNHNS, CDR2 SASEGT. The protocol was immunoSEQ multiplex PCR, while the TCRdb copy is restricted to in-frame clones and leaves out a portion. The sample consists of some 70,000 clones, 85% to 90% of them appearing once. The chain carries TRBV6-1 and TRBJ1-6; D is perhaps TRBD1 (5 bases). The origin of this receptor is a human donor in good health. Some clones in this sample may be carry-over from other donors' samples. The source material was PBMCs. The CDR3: CASNWGEGMNSPLHF. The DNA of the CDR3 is TGTGCCAGCAACTGGGGGGAAGGGATGAATTCACCCCTCCACTTT.